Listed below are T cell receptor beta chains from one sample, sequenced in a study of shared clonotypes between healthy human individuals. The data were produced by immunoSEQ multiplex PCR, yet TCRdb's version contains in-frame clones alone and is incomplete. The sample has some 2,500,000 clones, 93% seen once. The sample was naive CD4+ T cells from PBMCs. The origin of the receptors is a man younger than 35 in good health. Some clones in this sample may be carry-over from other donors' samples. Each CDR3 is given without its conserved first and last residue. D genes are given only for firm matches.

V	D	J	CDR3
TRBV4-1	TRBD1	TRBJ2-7	ASSYGTGIRSYEQY
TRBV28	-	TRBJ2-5	ASSLGGWAGRWETQY
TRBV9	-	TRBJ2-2	ASSVGGGLKTGELF
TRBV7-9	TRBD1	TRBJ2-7	ASSLRDRDEQY
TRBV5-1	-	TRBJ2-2	ASSLAPGTGELF
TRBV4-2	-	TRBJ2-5	ASSQTGDRQETQY
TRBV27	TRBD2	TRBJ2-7	ASSLTYPGLASNYEQY
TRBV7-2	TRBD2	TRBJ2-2	ASSPGSGRASGELF
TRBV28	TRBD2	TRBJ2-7	ASSTPGTSSYEQY
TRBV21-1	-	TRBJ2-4	ASPASGRNIQY
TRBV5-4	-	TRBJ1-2	ASSLGARSGYGYT
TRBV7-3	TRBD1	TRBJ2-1	ASSADRGAYNEQF
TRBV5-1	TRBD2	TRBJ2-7	ASSPSGDNYEQY
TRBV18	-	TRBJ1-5	ASSPTRDSNQPQH
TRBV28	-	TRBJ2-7	ASSLWGSSYEQY
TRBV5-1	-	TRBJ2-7	ASSFRGLPYEQY
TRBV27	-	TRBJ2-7	ASRSTDRPDVNYEQY
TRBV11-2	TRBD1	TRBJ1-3	ASSSGRGSGNTIY
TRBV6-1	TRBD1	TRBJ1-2	ATTAGTGSYGYT
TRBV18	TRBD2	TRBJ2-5	ASSETSGRARETQY
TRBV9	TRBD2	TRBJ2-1	ASSPTSGNNEQF
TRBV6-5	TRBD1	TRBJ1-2	ARTRGAKGYT
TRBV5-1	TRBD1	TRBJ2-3	ASTLGVGGGGTQY
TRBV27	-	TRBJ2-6	ASSLRVTGDYSGANVLT
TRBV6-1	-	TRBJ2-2	ASDSNTGELF
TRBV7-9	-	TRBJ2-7	ASSLAGHSYEQY
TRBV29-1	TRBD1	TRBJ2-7	SALGQGTYEQY
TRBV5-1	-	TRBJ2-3	ASSTGPPADTQY
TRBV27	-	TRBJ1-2	AITDRLNYGYT
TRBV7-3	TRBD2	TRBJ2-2	ASSLTGGSGPNTGELF
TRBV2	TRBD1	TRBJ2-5	ASSWTGGEETQY
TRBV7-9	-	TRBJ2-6	ASSAVGGANVLT